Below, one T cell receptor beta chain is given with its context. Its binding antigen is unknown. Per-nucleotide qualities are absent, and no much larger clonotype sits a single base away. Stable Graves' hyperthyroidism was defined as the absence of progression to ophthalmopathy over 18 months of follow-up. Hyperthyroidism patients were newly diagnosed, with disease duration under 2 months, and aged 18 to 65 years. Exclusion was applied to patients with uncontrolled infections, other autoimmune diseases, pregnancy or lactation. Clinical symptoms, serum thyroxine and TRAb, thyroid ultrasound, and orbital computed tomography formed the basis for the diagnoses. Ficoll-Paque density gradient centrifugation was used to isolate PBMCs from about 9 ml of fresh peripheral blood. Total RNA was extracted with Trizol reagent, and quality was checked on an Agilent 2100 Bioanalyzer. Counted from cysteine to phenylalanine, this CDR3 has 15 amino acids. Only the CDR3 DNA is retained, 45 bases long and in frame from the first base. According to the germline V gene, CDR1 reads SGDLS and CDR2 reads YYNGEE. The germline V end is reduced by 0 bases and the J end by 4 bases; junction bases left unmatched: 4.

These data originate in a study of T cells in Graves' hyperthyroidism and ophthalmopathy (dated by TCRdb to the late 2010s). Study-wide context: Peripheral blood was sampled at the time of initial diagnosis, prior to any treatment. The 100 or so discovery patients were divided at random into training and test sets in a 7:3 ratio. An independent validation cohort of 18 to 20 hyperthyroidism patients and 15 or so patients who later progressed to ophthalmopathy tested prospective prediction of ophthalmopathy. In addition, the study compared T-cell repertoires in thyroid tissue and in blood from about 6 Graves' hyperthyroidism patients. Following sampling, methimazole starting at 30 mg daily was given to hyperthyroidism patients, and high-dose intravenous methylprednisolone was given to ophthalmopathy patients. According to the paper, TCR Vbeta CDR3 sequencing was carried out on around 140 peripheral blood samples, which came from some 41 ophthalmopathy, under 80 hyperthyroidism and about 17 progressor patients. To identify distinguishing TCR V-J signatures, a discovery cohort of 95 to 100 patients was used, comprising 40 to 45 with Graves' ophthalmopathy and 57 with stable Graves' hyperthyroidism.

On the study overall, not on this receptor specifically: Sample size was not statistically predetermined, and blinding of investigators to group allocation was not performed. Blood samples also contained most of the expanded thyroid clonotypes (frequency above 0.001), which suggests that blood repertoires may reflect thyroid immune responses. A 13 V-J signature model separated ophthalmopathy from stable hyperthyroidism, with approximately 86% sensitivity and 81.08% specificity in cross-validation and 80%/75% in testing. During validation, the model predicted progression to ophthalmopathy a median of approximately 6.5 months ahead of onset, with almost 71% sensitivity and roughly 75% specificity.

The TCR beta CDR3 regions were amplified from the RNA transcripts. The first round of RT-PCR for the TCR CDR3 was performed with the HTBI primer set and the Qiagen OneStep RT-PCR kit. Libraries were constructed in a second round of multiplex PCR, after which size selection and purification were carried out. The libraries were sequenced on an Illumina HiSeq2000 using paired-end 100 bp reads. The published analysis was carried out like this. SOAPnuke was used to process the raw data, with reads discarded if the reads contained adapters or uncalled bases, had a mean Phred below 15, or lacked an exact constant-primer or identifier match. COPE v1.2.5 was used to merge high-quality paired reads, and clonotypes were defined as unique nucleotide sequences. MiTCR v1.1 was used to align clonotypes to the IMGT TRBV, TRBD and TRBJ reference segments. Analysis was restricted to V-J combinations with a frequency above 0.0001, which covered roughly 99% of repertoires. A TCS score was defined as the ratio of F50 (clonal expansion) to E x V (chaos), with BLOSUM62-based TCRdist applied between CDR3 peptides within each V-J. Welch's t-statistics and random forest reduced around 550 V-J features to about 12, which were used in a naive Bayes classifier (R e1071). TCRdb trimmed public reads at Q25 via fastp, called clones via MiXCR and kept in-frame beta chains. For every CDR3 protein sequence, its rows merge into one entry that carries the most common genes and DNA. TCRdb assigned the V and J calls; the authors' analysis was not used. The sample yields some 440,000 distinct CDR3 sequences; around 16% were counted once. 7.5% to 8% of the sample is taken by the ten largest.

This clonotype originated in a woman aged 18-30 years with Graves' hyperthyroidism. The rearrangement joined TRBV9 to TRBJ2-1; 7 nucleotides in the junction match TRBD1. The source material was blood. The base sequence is TGTGCCAGCAGCGTAGCCGGGACAGTTTACAATGAGCAGTTCTTC. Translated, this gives CASSVAGTVYNEQFF.